The subject of this entry is one TCR beta chain. The data were taken from a study of blood T cell repertoires in COVID-19. Study details: Acute and convalescent COVID-19 specimens originated in the United States, Italy and Spain.

The method was immunoSEQ multiplex PCR; TCRdb's version includes in-frame clones alone and lacks a portion of them. The sample consists of 130,000 to 150,000 clones, roughly 85% of them appearing once. The receptor comes from a woman aged 55-75 years with COVID-19, enrolled during active disease. Sequenced material: peripheral blood.

The CDR3 nucleotides are TGTGCCAGCAGACCTCGCAGACAGGGGTTCGACGAGCAGTACTTC. It yields the protein CASRPRRQGFDEQYF. V usage is TRBV7-7 and J usage is TRBJ2-7; 8 nucleotides align to TRBD1. The CDR3 contains 15 residues. CDR1 is SSHAT and CDR2 is FNYEAQ in the germline V gene (reference sequence). The V segment lost 6 bases and the J segment 5 bases; nucleotides outside the gene matches: 12.